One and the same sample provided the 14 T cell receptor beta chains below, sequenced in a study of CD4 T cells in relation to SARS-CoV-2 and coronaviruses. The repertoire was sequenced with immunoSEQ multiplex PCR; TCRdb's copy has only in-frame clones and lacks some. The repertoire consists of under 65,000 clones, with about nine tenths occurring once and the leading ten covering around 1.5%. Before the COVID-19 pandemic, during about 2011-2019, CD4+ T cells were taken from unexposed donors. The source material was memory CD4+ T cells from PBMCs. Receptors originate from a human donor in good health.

The CDR3 DNA reads as TGTGCCAGCAGCCAAGATCTTCGGAGCTCCTACAATGAGCAGTTCTTC. It translates to CASSQDLRSSYNEQFF. The chain has TRBV4-2 and TRBJ2-1; no definite D call. Trimming removed 0 bases from V and 0 bases from J, with 9 bases in between. The CDR3 extends over 16 amino acids. The germline CDR1 and CDR2 sequences are LGHNA and YNFKEQ.

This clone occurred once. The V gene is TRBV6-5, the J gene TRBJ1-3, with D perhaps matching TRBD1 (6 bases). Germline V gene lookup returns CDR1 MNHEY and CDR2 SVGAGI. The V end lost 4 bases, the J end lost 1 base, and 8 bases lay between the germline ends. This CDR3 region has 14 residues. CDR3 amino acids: CASSLQGSGNTIYF. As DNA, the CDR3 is TGTGCCAGCAGTTTACAGGGTTCTGGAAACACCATATATTTT.

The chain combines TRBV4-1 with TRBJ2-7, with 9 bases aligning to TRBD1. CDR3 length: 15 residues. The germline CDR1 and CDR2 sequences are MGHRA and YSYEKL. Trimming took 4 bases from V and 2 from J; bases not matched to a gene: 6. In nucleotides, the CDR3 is TGCGCCAGCAGCCTAGTCGGGACAGGGACCTACGAGCAGTACTTC. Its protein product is CASSLVGTGTYEQYF.

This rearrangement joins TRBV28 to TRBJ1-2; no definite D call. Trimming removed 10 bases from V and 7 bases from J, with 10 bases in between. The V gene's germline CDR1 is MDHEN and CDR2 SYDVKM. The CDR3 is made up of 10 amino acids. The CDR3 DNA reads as TGTGCCACAGATCGGATTGGCTACACCTTC. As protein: CATDRIGYTF.

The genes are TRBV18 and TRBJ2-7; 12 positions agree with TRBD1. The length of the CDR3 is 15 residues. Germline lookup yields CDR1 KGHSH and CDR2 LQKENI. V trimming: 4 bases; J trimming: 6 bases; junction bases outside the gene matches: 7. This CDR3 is CASSLPGQGAGEQYF. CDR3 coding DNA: TGTGCCAGCTCACTCCCGGGACAGGGGGCGGGCGAGCAGTACTTC.

The CDR3 sequence: CAWRIGGSGNTIYF. The CDR3 region has the DNA TGTGCCTGGAGAATCGGAGGCTCTGGAAACACCATATATTTT. V gene TRBV30 combines with J gene TRBJ1-3; D ambiguous. This CDR3 has 14 residues. CDR1 is GTSNPN, CDR2 SVGIG, per germline (reference sequence). Trimming stripped 3 bases from V and 0 bases from J, with 9 bases between.

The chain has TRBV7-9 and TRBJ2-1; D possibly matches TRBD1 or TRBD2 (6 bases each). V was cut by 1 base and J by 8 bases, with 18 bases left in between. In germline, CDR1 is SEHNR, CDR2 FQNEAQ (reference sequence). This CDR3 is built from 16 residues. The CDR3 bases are TGTGCCAGCAGCTTAGGCGTGTCGGTACGGGGGCATGAGCAGTTCTTC. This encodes CASSLGVSVRGHEQFF.

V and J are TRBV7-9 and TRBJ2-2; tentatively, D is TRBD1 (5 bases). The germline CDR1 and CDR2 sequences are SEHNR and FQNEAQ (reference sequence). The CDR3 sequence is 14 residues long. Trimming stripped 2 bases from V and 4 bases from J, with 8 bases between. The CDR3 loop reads CASSLQGSTGELFF. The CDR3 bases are TGTGCCAGCAGCTTACAGGGATCCACCGGGGAGCTGTTTTTT.

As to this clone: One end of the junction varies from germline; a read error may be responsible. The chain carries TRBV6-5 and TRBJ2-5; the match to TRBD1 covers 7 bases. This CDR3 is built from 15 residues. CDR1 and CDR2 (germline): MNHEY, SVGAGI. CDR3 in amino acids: CASSYWDSRQGTQYF. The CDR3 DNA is TGTGCCAGCAGTTACTGGGACAGCCGCCAAGGGACCCAGTACTTC.

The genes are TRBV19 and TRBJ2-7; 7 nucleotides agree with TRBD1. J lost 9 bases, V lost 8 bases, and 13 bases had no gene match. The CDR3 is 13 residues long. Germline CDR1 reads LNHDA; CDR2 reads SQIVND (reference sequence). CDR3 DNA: TGTGCCAGTGGTACTGGGACAGTCAGTCTGCAGTACTTC. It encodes CASGTGTVSLQYF.

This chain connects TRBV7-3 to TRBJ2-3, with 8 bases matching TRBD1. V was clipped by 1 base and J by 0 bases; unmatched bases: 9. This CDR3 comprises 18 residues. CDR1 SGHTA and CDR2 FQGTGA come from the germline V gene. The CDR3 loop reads CASSLNPHRGSSTDTQYF. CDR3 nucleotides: TGTGCCAGCAGCTTAAATCCCCACAGGGGGTCTAGCACAGATACGCAGTATTTT.

The CDR3 spells CASSLTSNEQFF. The CDR3 DNA sequence: TGTGCCAGCAGTTTGACTAGCAATGAGCAGTTCTTC. The V and J genes are TRBV6-2 or TRBV6-3 and TRBJ2-1; tentative D call: TRBD2 (6 bases). This CDR3 spans 12 amino acids. Germline V gene lookup returns CDR1 MNHEY and CDR2 SVGEGT. V dropped 4 bases and J dropped 6 bases, with 7 bases sitting between them.

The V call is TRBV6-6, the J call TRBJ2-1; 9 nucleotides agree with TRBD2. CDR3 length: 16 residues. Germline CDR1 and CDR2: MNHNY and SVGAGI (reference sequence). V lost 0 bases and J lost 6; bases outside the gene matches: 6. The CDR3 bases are TGTGCCAGCAGTTACTCGAGGACTAGCGAGCCCAATGAGCAGTTCTTC. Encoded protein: CASSYSRTSEPNEQFF.

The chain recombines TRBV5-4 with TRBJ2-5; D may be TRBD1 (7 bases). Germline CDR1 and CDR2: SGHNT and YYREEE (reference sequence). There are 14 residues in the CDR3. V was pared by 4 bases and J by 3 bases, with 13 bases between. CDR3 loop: CASSPGQREETQYF. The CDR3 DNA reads TGTGCCAGCAGCCCGGGACAGCGGGAAGAGACCCAGTACTTC.